Presented here are 10 T cell receptor beta chains from one specimen sequenced in a study of T cells in localized non-small cell lung cancer. Measured with immunoSEQ multiplex PCR; TCRdb has only the in-frame clones, and not every one. The sample has 15,000 to 25,000 clones, 75% to 95% seen once. The specimen was peripheral blood, collected before any cancer treatment. The receptors stem from a male donor aged 60 or older with stage I squamous cell lung carcinoma.

Here the CDR3 reads CASSFWVTDEQYF. CDR3 bases: TGTGCCAGCAGCTTCTGGGTGACTGACGAGCAGTACTTC. The chain couples TRBV7-2 to TRBJ2-7, with D uncertain. Trimming took off 3 bases at V and 5 bases at J, with 11 bases between the two ends. The length of the CDR3 is 13 residues. Germline CDR1 SGHTA, CDR2 FQGNSA.

The chain has TRBV6-5 and TRBJ2-2, with TRBD2 matching over 9 bases. Trimming removed 5 bases from V and 5 bases from J; junction bases left unmatched: 6. The CDR3 consists of 15 residues. CDR1 and CDR2 from the germline V gene are MNHEY and SVGAGI. For the CDR3, the DNA is TGTGCCAGCAGTCGGGAAGCGGGAGGAACCGGGGAGCTGTTTTTT. Amino acid sequence: CASSREAGGTGELFF.

This clone was picked up a small number of times. The chain combines TRBV10-3 with TRBJ2-7; the D call may be TRBD1 or TRBD2 (6 bases each). The CDR3 sequence is 14 residues long. The V gene's germline CDR1 is ENHRY and CDR2 SYGVKD. V was shortened by 10 bases and J by 4 bases, with 20 bases between the two germline ends. For the CDR3, the DNA is TGTGCCACCAGGGGCGGGGAGAATAAGTACGAGCAGTACTTC. It is translated as CATRGGENKYEQYF.

The chain links TRBV28 to TRBJ1-4, with D tentatively TRBD1 (5 bases). The CDR3 consists of 13 residues. Germline V gene data show CDR1 as MDHEN and CDR2 as SYDVKM. V lost 6 bases, J lost 4 bases, and 9 bases lay in between. CDR3 amino acids: CASRGPLNEKLFF. The CDR3 region has the DNA TGTGCCAGCAGGGGGCCCCTTAATGAAAAACTGTTTTTT.

This clone has more than one count but fewer than ten. The V gene is TRBV9, the J gene TRBJ2-3, with 14 bases fitting TRBD2. V gave up 2 bases and J gave up 8 bases; unmatched junction bases: 7. Germline V lookup: CDR1 SGDLS, CDR2 YYNGEE. The CDR3 contains 16 residues. The CDR3 DNA follows: TGTGCCAGCAGCGTGGATGGACTAGCGGGAGGAGGTACGCAGTATTTT. This encodes CASSVDGLAGGGTQYF.

V gene TRBV5-1 combines with J gene TRBJ1-2; D not resolved. The CDR3 loop spans 15 amino acids. Germline V lookup: CDR1 SGHRS, CDR2 YFSETQ. V gave up 3 bases and J gave up 0 bases, with 12 bases separating them. Here the CDR3 reads CASSSLALANYGYTF. CDR3 coding DNA: TGCGCCAGCAGCTCCCTGGCCCTGGCTAACTATGGCTACACCTTC.

The gene calls are TRBV28 and TRBJ1-1; D perhaps matches TRBD1 (5 bases). V was cut by 5 bases and J by 0 bases, with 13 bases left in between. Germline V gene data show CDR1 as MDHEN and CDR2 as SYDVKM. This CDR3 comprises 15 residues. Here the CDR3 reads CASSDSGTLNTEAFF. In nucleotides, the CDR3 is TGTGCCAGCAGTGACTCCGGGACCTTGAACACTGAAGCTTTCTTT.

The chain recombines TRBV19 with TRBJ2-7; tentatively, D is TRBD1 (5 bases). Germline CDR1 and CDR2: LNHDA and SQIVND (reference sequence). Trimming removed 4 bases at V and 3 bases at J, with 13 bases between. CDR3 size: 14 residues. As DNA, the CDR3 is TGTGCCAGTAGTAACGGCCAGGGCGTCTACGAGCAGTACTTC. This sequence encodes CASSNGQGVYEQYF.

The chain joins TRBV7-6 to TRBJ2-1; TRBD2 agrees at 15 bases. The CDR3 contains 16 residues. Germline values: CDR1 SGHVS, CDR2 FNYEAQ. The J segment lost 10 bases and the V segment lost 6 bases, leaving 10 bases of the junction unmatched. DNA for the CDR3: TGTGCCAGCAGTCCTCAAGGACTAGCGGGAGGGGGAGAGCAGTTCTTC. This encodes CASSPQGLAGGGEQFF.

J is TRBJ2-2 and V is TRBV5-1; weak D call: TRBD2 (5 bases). Germline V CDR1 and CDR2: SGHRS, YFSETQ. V was cut by 1 base and J by 2 bases, with 12 bases left in between. The CDR3 contains 16 residues. CDR3: CASSLTAEVNTGELFF. In DNA form, the CDR3 reads TGCGCCAGCAGCTTGACGGCGGAGGTTAACACCGGGGAGCTGTTTTTT.